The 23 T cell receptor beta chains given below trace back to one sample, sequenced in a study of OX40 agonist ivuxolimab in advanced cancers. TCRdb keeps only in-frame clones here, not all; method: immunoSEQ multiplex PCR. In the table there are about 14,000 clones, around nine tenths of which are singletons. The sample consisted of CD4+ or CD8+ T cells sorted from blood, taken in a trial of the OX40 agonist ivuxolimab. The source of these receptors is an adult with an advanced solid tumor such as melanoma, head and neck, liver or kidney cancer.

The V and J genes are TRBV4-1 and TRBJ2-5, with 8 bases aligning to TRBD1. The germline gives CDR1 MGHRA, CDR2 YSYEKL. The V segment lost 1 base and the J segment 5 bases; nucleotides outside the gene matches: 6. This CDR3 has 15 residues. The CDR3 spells CASSQAPGGEETQYF. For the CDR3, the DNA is TGCGCCAGCAGCCAAGCTCCAGGGGGCGAGGAGACCCAGTACTTC.

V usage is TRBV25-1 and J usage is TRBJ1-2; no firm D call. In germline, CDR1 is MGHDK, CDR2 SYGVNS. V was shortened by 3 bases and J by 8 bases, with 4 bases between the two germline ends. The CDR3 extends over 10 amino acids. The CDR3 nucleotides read TGTGCCAGCAGTGACGAGGGCTACACCTTC. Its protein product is CASSDEGYTF.

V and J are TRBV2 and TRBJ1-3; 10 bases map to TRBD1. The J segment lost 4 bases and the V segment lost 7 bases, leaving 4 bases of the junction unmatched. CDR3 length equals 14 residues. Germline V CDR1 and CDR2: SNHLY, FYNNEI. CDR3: CASTSGQGGNTIYF. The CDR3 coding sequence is TGTGCCAGCACCTCGGGACAGGGGGGAAACACCATATATTTT.

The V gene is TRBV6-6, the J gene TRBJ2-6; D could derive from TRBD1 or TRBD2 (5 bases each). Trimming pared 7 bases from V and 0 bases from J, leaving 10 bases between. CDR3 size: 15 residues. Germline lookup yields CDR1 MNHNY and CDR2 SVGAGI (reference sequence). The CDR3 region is CASNPGSSGANVLTF. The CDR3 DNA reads TGTGCCAGCAACCCAGGGAGCTCTGGGGCCAACGTCCTGACTTTC.

CDR3 residues: CASSFGSEAGTQYF. The CDR3 DNA is TGTGCCAGCAGCTTTGGTAGCGAAGCGGGTACGCAGTATTTT. V is TRBV7-9 and J is TRBJ2-3; D is possibly TRBD2 (6 bases). The V end was cut by 3 bases, the J end by 8 bases, with 15 bases between. This CDR3 has 14 amino acids. Germline CDR1 reads SEHNR; CDR2 reads FQNEAQ (reference sequence).

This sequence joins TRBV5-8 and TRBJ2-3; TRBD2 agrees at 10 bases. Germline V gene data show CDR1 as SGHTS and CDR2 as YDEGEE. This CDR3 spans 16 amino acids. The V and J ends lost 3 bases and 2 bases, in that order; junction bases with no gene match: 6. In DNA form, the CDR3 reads TGTGCCAGCAGCTCTCGCGGACTAGCGGACACAGATACGCAGTATTTT. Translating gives CASSSRGLADTDTQYF. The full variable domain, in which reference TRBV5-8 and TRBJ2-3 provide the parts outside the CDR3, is EAGVTQSPTHLIKTRGQQATLRCSPISGHTSVYWYQQALGLGLQFLLWYDEGEERNRGNFPPRFSGRQFPNYSSELNVNALELEDSALYLCASSSRGLADTDTQYFGPGTRLTVL.

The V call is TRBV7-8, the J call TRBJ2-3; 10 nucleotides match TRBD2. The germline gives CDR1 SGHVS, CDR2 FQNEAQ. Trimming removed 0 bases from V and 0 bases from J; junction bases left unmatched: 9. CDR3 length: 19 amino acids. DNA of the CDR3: TGTGCCAGCAGCTTAGCGGGAAGCGGGGGGGTTTTTAGCACAGATACGCAGTATTTT. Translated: CASSLAGSGGVFSTDTQYF.

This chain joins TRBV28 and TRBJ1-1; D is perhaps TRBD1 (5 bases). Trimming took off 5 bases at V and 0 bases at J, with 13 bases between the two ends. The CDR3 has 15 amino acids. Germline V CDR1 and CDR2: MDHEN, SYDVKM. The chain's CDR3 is CASSLPTVMNTEAFF. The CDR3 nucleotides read TGTGCCAGCAGTCTACCGACAGTCATGAACACTGAAGCTTTCTTT. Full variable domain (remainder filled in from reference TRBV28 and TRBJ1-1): DVKVTQSSRYLVKRTGEKVFLECVQDMDHENMFWYRQDPGLGLRLIYFSYDVKMKEKGDIPEGYSVSREKKERFSLILESASTNQTSMYLCASSLPTVMNTEAFFGQGTRLTVV.

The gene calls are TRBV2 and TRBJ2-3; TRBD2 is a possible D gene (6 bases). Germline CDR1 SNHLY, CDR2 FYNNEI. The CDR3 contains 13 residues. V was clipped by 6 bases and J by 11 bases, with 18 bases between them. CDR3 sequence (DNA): TGTGCCAGCAGCGCTCCGGGGGACGGTGGGCAGTATTTT. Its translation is CASSAPGDGGQYF.

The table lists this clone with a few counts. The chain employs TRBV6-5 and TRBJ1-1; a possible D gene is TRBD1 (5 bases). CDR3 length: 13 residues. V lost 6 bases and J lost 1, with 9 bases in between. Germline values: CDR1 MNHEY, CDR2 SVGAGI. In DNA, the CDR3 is TGTGCCAGCAGCAGACAGAGGAACACTGAAGCTTTCTTT. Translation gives CASSRQRNTEAFF.

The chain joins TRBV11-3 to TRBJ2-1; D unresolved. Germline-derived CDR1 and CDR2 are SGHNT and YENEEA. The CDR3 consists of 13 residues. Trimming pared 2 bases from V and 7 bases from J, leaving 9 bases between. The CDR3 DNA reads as TGTGCCAGCAGCTTAAGTCTGCGAAATGAGCAGTTCTTC. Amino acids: CASSLSLRNEQFF.

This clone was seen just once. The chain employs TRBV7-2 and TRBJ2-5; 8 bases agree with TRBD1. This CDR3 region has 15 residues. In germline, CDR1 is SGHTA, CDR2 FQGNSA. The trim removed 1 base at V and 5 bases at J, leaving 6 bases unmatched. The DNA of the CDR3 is TGTGCCAGCAGCTTAGAGGGACAGGTTCTCGAGACCCAGTACTTC. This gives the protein CASSLEGQVLETQYF.

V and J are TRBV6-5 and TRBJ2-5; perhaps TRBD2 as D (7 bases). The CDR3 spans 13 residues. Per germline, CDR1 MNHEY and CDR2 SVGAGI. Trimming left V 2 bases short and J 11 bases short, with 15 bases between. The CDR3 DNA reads TGTGCCAGCAGTTACGGGGGGGCGCGGGAGCAGTACTTC. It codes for CASSYGGAREQYF.

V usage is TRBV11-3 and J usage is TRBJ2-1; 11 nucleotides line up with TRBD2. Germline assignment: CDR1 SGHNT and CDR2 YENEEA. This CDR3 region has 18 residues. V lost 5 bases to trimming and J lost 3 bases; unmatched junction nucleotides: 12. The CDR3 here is CASSLSPGLAGDYNEQFF. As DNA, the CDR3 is TGTGCCAGCAGCCTTAGTCCTGGACTAGCGGGTGACTACAATGAGCAGTTCTTC.

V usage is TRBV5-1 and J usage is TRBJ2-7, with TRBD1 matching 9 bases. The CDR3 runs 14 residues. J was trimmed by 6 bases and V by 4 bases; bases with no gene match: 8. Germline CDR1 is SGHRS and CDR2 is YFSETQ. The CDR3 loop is CASSTGGQGGEQYF. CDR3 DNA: TGCGCCAGCAGCACGGGGGGACAGGGAGGCGAGCAGTACTTC. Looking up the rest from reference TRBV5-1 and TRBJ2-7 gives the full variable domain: KAGVTQTPRYLIKTRGQQVTLSCSPISGHRSVSWYQQTPGQGLQFLFEYFSETQRNKGNFPGRFSGRQFSNSRSEMNVSTLELGDSALYLCASSTGGQGGEQYFGPGTRLTVT.

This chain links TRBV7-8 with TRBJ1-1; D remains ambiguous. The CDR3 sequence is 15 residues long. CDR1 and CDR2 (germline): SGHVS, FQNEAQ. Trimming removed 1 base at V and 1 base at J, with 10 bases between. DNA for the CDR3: TGTGCCAGCAGCTTAGGCGGAGCTGGGAACACTGAAGCTTTCTTT. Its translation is CASSLGGAGNTEAFF. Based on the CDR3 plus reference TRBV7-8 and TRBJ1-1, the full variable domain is GAGVSQSPRYKVAKRGQDVALRCDPISGHVSLFWYQQALGQGPEFLTYFQNEAQLDKSGLPSDRFFAERPEGSVSTLKIQRTQQEDSAVYLCASSLGGAGNTEAFFGQGTRLTVV.

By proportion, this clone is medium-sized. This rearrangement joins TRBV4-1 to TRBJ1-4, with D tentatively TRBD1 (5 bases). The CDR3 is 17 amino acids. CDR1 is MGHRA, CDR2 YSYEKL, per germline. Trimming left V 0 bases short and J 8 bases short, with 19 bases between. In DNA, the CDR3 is TGCGCCAGCAGCCAAGAGGGACCGGGACTCCGAGGGGAAAAACTGTTTTTT. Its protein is CASSQEGPGLRGEKLFF.

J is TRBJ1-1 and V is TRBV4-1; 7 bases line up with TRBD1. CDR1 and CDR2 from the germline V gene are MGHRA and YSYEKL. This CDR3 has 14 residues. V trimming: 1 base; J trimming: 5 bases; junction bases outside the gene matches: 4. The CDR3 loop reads CASSQGQGGTEAFF. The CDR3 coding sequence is TGCGCCAGCAGCCAAGGACAGGGAGGGACTGAAGCTTTCTTT.

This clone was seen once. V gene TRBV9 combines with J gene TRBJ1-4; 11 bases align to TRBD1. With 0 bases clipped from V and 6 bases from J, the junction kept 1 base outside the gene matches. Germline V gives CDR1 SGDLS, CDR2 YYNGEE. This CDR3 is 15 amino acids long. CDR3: CASSVGGQGDEKLFF. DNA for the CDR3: TGTGCCAGCAGCGTAGGGGGACAGGGGGATGAAAAACTGTTTTTT.

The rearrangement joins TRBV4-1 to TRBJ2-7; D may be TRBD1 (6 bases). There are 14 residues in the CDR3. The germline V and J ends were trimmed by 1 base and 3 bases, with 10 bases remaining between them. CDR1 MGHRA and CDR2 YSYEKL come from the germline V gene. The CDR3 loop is CASSQGGQGYEQYF. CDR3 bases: TGCGCCAGCAGCCAAGGGGGGCAGGGCTACGAGCAGTACTTC.

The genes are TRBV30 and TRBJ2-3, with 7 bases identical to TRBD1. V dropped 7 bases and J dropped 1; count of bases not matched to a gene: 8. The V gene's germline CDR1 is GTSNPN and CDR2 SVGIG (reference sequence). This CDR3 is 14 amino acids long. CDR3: CAFMNGQGTDTQYF. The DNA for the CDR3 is TGTGCCTTTATGAACGGACAGGGCACAGATACGCAGTATTTT.

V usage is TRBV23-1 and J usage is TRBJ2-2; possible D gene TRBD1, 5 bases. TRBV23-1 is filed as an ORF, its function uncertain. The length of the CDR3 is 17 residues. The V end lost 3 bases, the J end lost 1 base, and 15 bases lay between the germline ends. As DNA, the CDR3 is TGCGCCAGCAGTCATCGACCAGGGTTTAGGAACACCGGGGAGCTGTTTTTT. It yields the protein CASSHRPGFRNTGELFF.

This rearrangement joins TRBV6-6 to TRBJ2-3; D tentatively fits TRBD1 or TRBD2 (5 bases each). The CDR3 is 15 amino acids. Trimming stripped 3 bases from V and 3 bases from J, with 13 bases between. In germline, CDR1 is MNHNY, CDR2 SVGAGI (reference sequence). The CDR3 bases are TGTGCCAGCAGTTATCCGTATGAGGGGACAGATACGCAGTATTTT. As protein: CASSYPYEGTDTQYF.